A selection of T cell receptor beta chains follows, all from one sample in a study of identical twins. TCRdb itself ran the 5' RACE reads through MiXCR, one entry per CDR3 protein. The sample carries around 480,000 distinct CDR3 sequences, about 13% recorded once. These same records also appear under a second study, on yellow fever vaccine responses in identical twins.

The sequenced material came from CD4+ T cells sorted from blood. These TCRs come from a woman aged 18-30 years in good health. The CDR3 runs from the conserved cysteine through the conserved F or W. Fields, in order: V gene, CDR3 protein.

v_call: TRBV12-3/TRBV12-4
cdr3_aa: CASSSISSYEQYF

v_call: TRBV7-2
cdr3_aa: CASSLVSWYEQYF

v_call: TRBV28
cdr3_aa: CASSPPMRYETQYF

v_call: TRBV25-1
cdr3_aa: CASRRGGGNEQFF

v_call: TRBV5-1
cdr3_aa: CASSYPGTGYNEQFF

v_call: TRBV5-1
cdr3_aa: CASSFTGWSKDEQYF

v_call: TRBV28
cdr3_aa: CASSGTPRNEQYF

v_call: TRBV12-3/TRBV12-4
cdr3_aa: CASSFPTTGGTRRNSPLHF

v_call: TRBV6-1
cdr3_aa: CASSDAGTSGYNEQFF

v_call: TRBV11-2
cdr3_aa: CASSPGARPTDTQYF

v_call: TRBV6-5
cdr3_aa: CASRPINQPQHF

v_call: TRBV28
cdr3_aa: CASSPLGGLAYYNEQFF

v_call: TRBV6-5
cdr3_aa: CAGGSGAYDEQYF

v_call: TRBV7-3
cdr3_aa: CASAPQGMNTEAFF

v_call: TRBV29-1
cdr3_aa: CSVDTGGWSGELFF

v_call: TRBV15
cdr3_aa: CATSGAGVGNTEAFF

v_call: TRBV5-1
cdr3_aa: CASSTLTNTEAFF

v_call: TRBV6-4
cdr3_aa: CASSDKGAYGYTF

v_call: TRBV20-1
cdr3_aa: CSARDRRTGGGETQYF

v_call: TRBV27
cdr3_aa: CASSRGAGGKAFF

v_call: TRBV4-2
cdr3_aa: CASSHIAGEGTDTQYF

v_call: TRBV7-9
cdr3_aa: CASSLASRDEQFF

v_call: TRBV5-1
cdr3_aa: CASKQGGPDTQYF

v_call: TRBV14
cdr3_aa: CASSQVRGTRYNEQFF

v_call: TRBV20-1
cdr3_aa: CSARTWTGVYNEQFF

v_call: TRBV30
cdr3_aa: CAWSVLGAYGYTF

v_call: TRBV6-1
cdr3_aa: CASRRRKTGDVTDTQYF

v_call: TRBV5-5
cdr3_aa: CASSLVGVTEAFF

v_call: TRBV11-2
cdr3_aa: CASSLVGTGLSEAYNEQFF

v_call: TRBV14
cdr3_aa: CASSQDSVRGAHEQYF

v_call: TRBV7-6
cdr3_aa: CASSLSALGNEQYF

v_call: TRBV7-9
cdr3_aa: CASSSDVKTQYF

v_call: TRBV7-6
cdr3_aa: CASSLSRGAGELFF

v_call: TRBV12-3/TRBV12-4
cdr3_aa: CASSSQGNAGELFF

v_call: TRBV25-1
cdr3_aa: CASSASGGGETQYF

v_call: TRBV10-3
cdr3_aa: CAISETSGVGETQYF

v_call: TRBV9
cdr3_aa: CASSASGTSGGRTGELFF

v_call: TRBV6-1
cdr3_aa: CASSEVDLREQYF